These T cell receptor beta chains were read from a single sample in a study of regulatory T cells in long-lasting Graves disease. TCRdb processed the multiplex PCR reads anew with MiXCR; each CDR3 protein has one entry. Of some 460,000 distinct CDR3 sequences listed, 15% to 20% are singletons. These data are also associated with another study on T cells in Graves' hyperthyroidism and ophthalmopathy.

Source: peripheral blood mononuclear cells (PBMCs), taken at new diagnosis, from a patient treated with antithyroid drugs. These receptors all stem from a man aged 35-49 years with Graves disease. Each CDR3 is given with its conserved first and last residue. D genes are given only for firm matches. Size is omitted from some rows. Given values are once, few, many or a class for expanded clones.

clone_size: many
d_call: NA
v_call: TRBV5-1
j_call: TRBJ1-2
cdr3_nt: TGCGCCAGCAGCTTGGCCACCACAGGTGGAGGGTATGGCTACACCTTC
cdr3_aa: CASSLATTGGGYGYTF

clone_size: NA
d_call: NA
v_call: TRBV5-1
j_call: TRBJ2-1
cdr3_nt: TGCGCCAGCAGCTTGTTTTCTAATGAGCGGCAGTCCTTC
cdr3_aa: CASSLFSNERQSF

clone_size: NA
d_call: TRBD1
v_call: TRBV5-8
j_call: TRBJ2-5
cdr3_nt: TGTGCCAGCAGCGCCGTGACAGGGGCTGAAGAGACCCAGTACTTC
cdr3_aa: CASSAVTGAEETQYF

clone_size: few
d_call: NA
v_call: TRBV29-1
j_call: TRBJ2-1
cdr3_nt: TGCAGCGTTGAAAGCGGGAATGAGCAGTTCTTC
cdr3_aa: CSVESGNEQFF

clone_size: few
d_call: NA
v_call: TRBV12-5
j_call: TRBJ2-2
cdr3_nt: TGTGCTAGTGGTCCTAGGGGGGGGCTGAGCACCGGGGAGCTGTTTTTT
cdr3_aa: CASGPRGGLSTGELFF

clone_size: many
d_call: NA
v_call: TRBV18
j_call: TRBJ1-2
cdr3_nt: TGTGCCAGCTCACCATCCAGCCGGGGCTACACCTTC
cdr3_aa: CASSPSSRGYTF

clone_size: many
d_call: TRBD2
v_call: TRBV20-1
j_call: TRBJ2-1
cdr3_nt: TGCAGTGCCACGGGACTAGCGGCTGTGAGGCTCAATGAGCAGTTCTTC
cdr3_aa: CSATGLAAVRLNEQFF

clone_size: many
d_call: NA
v_call: TRBV29-1
j_call: TRBJ2-7
cdr3_nt: TGCAGCCCTCCAGAGGGCCCGGGAAGTTCGTCGAACTACGAGCAGTACTTC
cdr3_aa: CSPPEGPGSSSNYEQYF

clone_size: few
d_call: NA
v_call: TRBV29-1
j_call: TRBJ1-2
cdr3_nt: TGCAGCGGTAGCACCCCTAACTATGGCTACACCTTC
cdr3_aa: CSGSTPNYGYTF

clone_size: NA
d_call: TRBD2
v_call: TRBV2
j_call: TRBJ2-2
cdr3_nt: TGTGCCAGCAGAATCAGCGGGAGAGGGGCCGGGGAGCTGTTTTTT
cdr3_aa: CASRISGRGAGELFF

clone_size: many
d_call: NA
v_call: TRBV2
j_call: TRBJ1-1
cdr3_nt: TGTGCCAGCAGTGTGGCGGACACTGAAGCTTTCTTT
cdr3_aa: CASSVADTEAFF

clone_size: many
d_call: TRBD1
v_call: TRBV2
j_call: TRBJ2-7
cdr3_nt: TGTGCCAGCACAAGACAGGGAGTAACGTACGAGCAGTACTTC
cdr3_aa: CASTRQGVTYEQYF

clone_size: NA
d_call: TRBD2
v_call: TRBV10-3
j_call: TRBJ2-3
cdr3_nt: TGTGCCATCACCAGGACTAGCGGGAGTCAGACAGATACGCAGTATTTT
cdr3_aa: CAITRTSGSQTDTQYF

clone_size: NA
d_call: NA
v_call: TRBV5-1
j_call: TRBJ2-5
cdr3_nt: TGCGCCAGCAGTTACCAGGGGCTACAAGAGACCCAGTACTTC
cdr3_aa: CASSYQGLQETQYF

clone_size: many
d_call: NA
v_call: TRBV7-9
j_call: TRBJ1-1
cdr3_nt: TGTGCCAGCAGTTACTCAAACACTGAAGCTTTCTTT
cdr3_aa: CASSYSNTEAFF

clone_size: many
d_call: NA
v_call: TRBV7-8
j_call: TRBJ2-7
cdr3_nt: TGTGCCAGCAGCTTAGTCTTCGGACACCTACCCTACGAGCAGTACTTC
cdr3_aa: CASSLVFGHLPYEQYF

clone_size: many
d_call: TRBD2
v_call: TRBV27
j_call: TRBJ2-7
cdr3_nt: TGTGCCAGCAGGGGAGCTAGCGGGAGCGAGCAGTACTTC
cdr3_aa: CASRGASGSEQYF

clone_size: few
d_call: NA
v_call: TRBV20-1
j_call: TRBJ1-3
cdr3_nt: TGCAGTGCTAGAGAGGACAGAGGCTCTGGAAACACCATATATTTT
cdr3_aa: CSAREDRGSGNTIYF

clone_size: many
d_call: NA
v_call: TRBV27
j_call: TRBJ2-7
cdr3_nt: TGTGCCAGCAGCCTGGGCGGGCTAGGGCTCAACGAGCAGTACTTC
cdr3_aa: CASSLGGLGLNEQYF

clone_size: few
d_call: NA
v_call: TRBV6-2/TRBV6-3
j_call: TRBJ1-1
cdr3_nt: TGTGCCAGCACCCACGGGGGGGCCAACACTGAAGCTTTCTTT
cdr3_aa: CASTHGGANTEAFF

clone_size: many
d_call: NA
v_call: TRBV7-2
j_call: TRBJ2-3
cdr3_nt: TGTGCCAGCAGCACAGACAGGGCGGGGATATATGCGCAGTATTTT
cdr3_aa: CASSTDRAGIYAQYF

clone_size: NA
d_call: NA
v_call: TRBV24-1
j_call: TRBJ1-6
cdr3_nt: TGTGCCACCAGTGATTTGCGCGTTGGGACGGCCTATAATTCACCCCTCCACTTT
cdr3_aa: CATSDLRVGTAYNSPLHF

clone_size: many
d_call: NA
v_call: TRBV11-2
j_call: TRBJ2-2
cdr3_nt: TGTGCCAGCAGCTTAGATAGGTCCCGGGAGCTGTTTTTT
cdr3_aa: CASSLDRSRELFF

clone_size: many
d_call: NA
v_call: TRBV24-1
j_call: TRBJ2-1
cdr3_nt: TGTGCCACAGCACCCGACAGGGAGGGCCGCAATGAGCAGTTCTTC
cdr3_aa: CATAPDREGRNEQFF

clone_size: many
d_call: NA
v_call: TRBV20-1
j_call: TRBJ1-4
cdr3_nt: TGCAGTGCTTTAAGGGAGGGTTGGGGAAAACTGTTTTTT
cdr3_aa: CSALREGWGKLFF